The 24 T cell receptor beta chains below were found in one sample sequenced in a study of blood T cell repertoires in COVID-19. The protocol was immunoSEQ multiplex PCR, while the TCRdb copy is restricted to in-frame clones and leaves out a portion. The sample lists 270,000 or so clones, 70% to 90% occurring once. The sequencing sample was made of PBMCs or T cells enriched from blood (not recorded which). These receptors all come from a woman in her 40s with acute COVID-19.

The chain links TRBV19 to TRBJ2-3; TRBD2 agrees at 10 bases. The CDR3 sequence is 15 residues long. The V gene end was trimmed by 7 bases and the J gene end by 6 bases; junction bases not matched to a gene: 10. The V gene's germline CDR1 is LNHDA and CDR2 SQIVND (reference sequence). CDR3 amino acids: CASTAGTSVYDTQYF. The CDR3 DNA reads TGTGCCAGTACCGCCGGGACTAGCGTGTATGATACGCAGTATTTT.

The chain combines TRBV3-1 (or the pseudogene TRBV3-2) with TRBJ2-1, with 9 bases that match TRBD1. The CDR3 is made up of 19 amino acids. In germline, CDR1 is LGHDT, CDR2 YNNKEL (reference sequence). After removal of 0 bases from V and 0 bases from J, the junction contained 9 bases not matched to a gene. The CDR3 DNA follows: TGTGCCAGCAGCCAAGAGACCCGCGACAGGGGGAGCTCCTACAATGAGCAGTTCTTC. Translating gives CASSQETRDRGSSYNEQFF.

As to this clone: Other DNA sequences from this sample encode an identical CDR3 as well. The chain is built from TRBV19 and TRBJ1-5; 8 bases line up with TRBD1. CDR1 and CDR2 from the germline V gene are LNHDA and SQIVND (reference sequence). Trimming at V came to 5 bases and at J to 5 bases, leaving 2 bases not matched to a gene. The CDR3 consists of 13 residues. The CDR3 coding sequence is TGTGCCAGTAGTCTGACAGGGGATCAGCCCCAGCATTTT. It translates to CASSLTGDQPQHF.

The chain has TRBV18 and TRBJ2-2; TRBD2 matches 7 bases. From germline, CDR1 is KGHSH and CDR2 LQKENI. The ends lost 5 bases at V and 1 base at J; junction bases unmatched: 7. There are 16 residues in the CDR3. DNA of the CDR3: TGTGCCAGCTCAGGCACTAGCGCTATGAACACCGGGGAGCTGTTTTTT. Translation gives CASSGTSAMNTGELFF.

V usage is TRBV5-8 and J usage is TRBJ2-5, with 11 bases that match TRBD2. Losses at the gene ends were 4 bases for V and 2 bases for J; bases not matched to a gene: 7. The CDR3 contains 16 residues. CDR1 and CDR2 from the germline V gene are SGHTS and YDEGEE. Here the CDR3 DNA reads TGTGCCAGCAGCAAGGGGACTAGCGGAACTCAAGAGACCCAGTACTTC. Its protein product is CASSKGTSGTQETQYF.

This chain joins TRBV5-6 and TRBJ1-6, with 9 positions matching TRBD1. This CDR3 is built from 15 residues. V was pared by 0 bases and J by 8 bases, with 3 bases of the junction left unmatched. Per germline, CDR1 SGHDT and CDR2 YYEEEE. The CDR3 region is CASSLAGQGYSPLHF. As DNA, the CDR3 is TGTGCCAGCAGCTTGGCGGGACAGGGTTATTCACCCCTCCACTTT. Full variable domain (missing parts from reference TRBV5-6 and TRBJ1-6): DAGVTQSPTHLIKTRGQQVTLRCSPKSGHDTVSWYQQALGQGPQFIFQYYEEEERQRGNFPDRFSGHQFPNYSSELNVNALLLGDSALYLCASSLAGQGYSPLHFGNGTRLTVT.

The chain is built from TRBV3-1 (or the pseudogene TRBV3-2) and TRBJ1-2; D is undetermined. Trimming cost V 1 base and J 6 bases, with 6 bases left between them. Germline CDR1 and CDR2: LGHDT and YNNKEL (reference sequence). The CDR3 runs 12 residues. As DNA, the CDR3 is TGTGCCAGCAGCCAAGCTCTTGATGGCTACACCTTC. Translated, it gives CASSQALDGYTF.

The CDR3 here is CASSPGSGGLNTEAFF. DNA for the CDR3: TGTGCCAGCTCACCTGGGTCAGGGGGGTTGAACACTGAAGCTTTCTTT. The chain employs TRBV18 and TRBJ1-1; 7 bases align to TRBD1. Per germline, CDR1 KGHSH and CDR2 LQKENI. V gave up 3 bases and J gave up 0 bases; unmatched junction bases: 7. The CDR3 consists of 16 residues.

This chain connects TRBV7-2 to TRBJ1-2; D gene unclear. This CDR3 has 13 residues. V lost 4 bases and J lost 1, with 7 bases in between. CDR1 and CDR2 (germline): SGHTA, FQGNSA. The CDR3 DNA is TGTGCCAGCAGCTCCTCGGGTAACTATGGCTACACCTTC. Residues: CASSSSGNYGYTF.

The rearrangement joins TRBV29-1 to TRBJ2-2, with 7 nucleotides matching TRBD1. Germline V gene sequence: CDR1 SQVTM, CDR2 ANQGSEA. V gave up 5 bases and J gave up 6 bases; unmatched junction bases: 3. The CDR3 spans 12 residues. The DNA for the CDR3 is TGCAGCGTTCTACAGGGGTCCGGGGAGCTGTTTTTT. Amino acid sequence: CSVLQGSGELFF.

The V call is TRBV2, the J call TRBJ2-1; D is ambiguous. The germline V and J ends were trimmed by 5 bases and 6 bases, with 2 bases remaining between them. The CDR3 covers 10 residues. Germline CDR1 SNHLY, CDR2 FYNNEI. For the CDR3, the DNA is TGTGCCAGCAGTCGCAATGAGCAGTTCTTC. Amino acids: CASSRNEQFF.

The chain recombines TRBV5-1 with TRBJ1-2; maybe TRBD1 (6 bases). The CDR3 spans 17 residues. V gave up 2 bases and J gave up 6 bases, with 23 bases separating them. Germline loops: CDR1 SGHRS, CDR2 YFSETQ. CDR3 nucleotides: TGCGCCAGCAGCTTTGAACTGCACCACAGGGAAGGCGATGGCTACACCTTC. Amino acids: CASSFELHHREGDGYTF. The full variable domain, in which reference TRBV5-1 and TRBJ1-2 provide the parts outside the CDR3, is KAGVTQTPRYLIKTRGQQVTLSCSPISGHRSVSWYQQTPGQGLQFLFEYFSETQRNKGNFPGRFSGRQFSNSRSEMNVSTLELGDSALYLCASSFELHHREGDGYTFGSGTRLTVV.

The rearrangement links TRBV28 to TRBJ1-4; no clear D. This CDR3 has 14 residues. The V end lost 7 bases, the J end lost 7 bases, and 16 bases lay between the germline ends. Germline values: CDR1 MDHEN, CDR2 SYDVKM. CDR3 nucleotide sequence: TGTGCCAGCACCCGTCCCGCTCAGGTTGAAAAACTGTTTTTT. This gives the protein CASTRPAQVEKLFF.

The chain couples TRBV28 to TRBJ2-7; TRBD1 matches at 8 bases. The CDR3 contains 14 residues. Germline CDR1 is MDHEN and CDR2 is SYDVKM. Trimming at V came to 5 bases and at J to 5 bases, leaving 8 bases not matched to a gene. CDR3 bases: TGTGCCAGCAGTCAGACAGGGGAAGGCCACGAGCAGTACGTC. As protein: CASSQTGEGHEQYV.

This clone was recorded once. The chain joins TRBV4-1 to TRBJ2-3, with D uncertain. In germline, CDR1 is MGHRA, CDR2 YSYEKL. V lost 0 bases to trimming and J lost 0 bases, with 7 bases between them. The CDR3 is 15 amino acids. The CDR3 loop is CASSQEYTSTDTQYF. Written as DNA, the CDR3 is TGCGCCAGCAGCCAAGAGTACACCAGCACAGATACGCAGTATTTT.

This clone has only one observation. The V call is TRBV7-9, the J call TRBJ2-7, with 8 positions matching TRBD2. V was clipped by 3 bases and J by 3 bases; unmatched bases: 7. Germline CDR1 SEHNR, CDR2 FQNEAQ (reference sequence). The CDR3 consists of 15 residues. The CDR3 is CASSFLAGISYEQYV. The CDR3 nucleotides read TGTGCCAGCAGCTTTTTAGCGGGAATAAGCTACGAGCAGTACGTC.

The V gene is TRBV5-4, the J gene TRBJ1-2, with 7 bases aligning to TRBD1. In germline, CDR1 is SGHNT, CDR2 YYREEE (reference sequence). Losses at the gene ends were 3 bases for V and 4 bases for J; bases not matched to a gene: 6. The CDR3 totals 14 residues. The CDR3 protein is CASSWGQSSYGYTF. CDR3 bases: TGTGCCAGCAGCTGGGGACAGTCCAGCTATGGCTACACCTTC.

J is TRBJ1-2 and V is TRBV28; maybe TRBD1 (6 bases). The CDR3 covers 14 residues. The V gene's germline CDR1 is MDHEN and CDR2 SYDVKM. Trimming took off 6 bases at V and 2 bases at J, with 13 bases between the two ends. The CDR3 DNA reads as TGTGCCAGCAGGCCCCAGGGGTCCAACTATGGCTACACCTTC. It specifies CASRPQGSNYGYTF.

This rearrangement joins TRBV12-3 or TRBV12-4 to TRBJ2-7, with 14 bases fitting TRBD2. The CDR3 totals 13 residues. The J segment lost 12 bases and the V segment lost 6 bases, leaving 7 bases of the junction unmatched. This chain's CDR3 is CASRRTSGRPPYF. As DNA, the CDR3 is TGTGCCAGCAGGCGGACTAGCGGGAGGCCCCCGTACTTC.

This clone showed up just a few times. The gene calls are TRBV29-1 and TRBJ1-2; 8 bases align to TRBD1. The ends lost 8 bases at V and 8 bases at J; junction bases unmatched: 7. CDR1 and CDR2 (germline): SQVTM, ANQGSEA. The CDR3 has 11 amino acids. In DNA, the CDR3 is TGCAGCCTCGGGACAGGAGGAGGCTACACCTTC. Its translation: CSLGTGGGYTF.

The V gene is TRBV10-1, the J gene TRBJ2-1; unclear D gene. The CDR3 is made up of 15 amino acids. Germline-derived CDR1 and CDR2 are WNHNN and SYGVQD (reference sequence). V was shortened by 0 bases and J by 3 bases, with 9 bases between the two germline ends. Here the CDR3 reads CASSESPSSYNEQFF. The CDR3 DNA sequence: TGCGCCAGCAGTGAGTCTCCTTCTAGCTACAATGAGCAGTTCTTC.

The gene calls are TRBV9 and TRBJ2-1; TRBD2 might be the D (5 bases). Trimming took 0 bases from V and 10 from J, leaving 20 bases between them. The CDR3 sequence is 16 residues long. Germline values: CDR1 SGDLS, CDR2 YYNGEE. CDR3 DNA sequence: TGTGCCAGCAGCGTAGCCCAGCGGCCCCGGTCGAACGAGCAGTTCTTC. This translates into CASSVAQRPRSNEQFF.

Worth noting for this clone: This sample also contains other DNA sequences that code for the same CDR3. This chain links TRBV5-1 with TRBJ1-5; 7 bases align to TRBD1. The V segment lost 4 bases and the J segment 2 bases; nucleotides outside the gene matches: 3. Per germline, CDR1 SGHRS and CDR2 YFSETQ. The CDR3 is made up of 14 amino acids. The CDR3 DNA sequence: TGCGCCAGCAGCCCTGGGACAGGCAATCAGCCCCAGCATTTT. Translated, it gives CASSPGTGNQPQHF.

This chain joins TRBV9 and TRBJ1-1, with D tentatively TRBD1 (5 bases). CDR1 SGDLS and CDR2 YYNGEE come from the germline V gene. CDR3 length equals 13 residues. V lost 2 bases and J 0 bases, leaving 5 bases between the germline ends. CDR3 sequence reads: CASSVTVNTEAFF. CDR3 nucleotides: TGTGCCAGCAGCGTGACAGTGAACACTGAAGCTTTCTTT.